These 30 T cell receptor beta chains were all obtained from the same sample, sequenced in a study of CD8+CD57+ T cells in acquired aplastic anemia. Previously, flow cytometry had revealed CD8+CD57+ cell expansion in the patients chosen for sequencing. For CDR3 and TCR beta VDJ profiling, genomic DNA was the template used. TCRdb itself ran the reads through MiXCR, one entry per CDR3 protein. The data show 150,000 to 160,000 distinct CDR3 sequences, over 50% seen once. Sequencing was carried out using sorted CD4+, CD8+, or CD8+CD57+ T cells (not recorded which) from PBMCs. The origin of the receptors is a human donor with aplastic anemia.

This clonotype has a count of ten or more. The chain has TRBV15 and TRBJ1-5; perhaps TRBD1 as D (5 bases). Germline CDR1 LNHNV, CDR2 YYDKDF (reference sequence). Trimming shortened V by 5 bases and J by 6 bases, and 17 bases separated the two germline ends. There are 15 residues in the CDR3. In DNA, the CDR3 is TGTGCCACCAGCGCGATAGGAGGGGTGGGTCAGCCCCAGCATTTT. It translates to CATSAIGGVGQPQHF.

This clonotype was seen a handful of times. V usage is TRBV6-1 and J usage is TRBJ1-2, with 9 positions matching TRBD1. The germline V gene encodes CDR1 MNHNS and CDR2 SASEGT. The CDR3 is 15 amino acids. V dropped 6 bases and J dropped 3; count of bases not matched to a gene: 8. CDR3 sequence: CASSHGTGSDYGYTF. The CDR3 bases are TGTGCCAGCAGCCACGGGACAGGGTCGGACTATGGCTACACCTTC.

This clonotype was counted at least ten times. The J gene is TRBJ2-3, the V gene TRBV4-1; TRBD1 matches 9 bases. The trim removed 1 base at V and 4 bases at J, leaving 0 bases unmatched. Germline loops: CDR1 MGHRA, CDR2 YSYEKL. CDR3 length: 14 residues. The chain's CDR3 is CASSQGTGADTQYF. CDR3 in DNA: TGCGCCAGCAGCCAAGGGACAGGGGCAGATACGCAGTATTTT.

J is TRBJ2-7 and V is TRBV29-1; tentatively, D is TRBD1 (5 bases). The CDR3 is 13 amino acids. Trimming left V 5 bases short and J 3 bases short, with 14 bases between. Germline V gene data show CDR1 as SQVTM and CDR2 as ANQGSEA. In DNA form, the CDR3 reads TGCAGCGTTCTTATCAGGGTACTCTACGAGCAGTACTTC. This encodes CSVLIRVLYEQYF.

This clonotype was found a few times. The rearrangement uses TRBV27 and TRBJ1-4, with D tentatively TRBD1 (5 bases). V dropped 6 bases and J dropped 2 bases, with 10 bases sitting between them. CDR3 length: 14 residues. The germline V gene has CDR1 MNHEY and CDR2 SMNVEV (reference sequence). The CDR3 nucleotides read TGTGCCAGCAGCCCACAGGCTACTAATGAAAAACTGTTTTTT. Its protein product is CASSPQATNEKLFF.

In the case of this clonotype: One junction end disagrees with the germline gene, perhaps due to a read error. The rearrangement links TRBV18 to TRBJ1-6, with a possible D match to TRBD1 (5 bases). Germline V gene sequence: CDR1 KGHSH, CDR2 LQKENI. The CDR3 contains 17 residues. CDR3: CVSSQEASSSYNSPLHF. CDR3 bases: TGTGTCAGCTCACAGGAGGCCTCGAGCTCCTATAATTCACCCCTCCACTTT.

As regards this clonotype: A junction end diverges from the germline sequence, so it may reflect a read error. The rearrangement uses TRBV10-3 and TRBJ2-3; 11 nucleotides line up with TRBD2. In germline, CDR1 is ENHRY, CDR2 SYGVKD. This CDR3 comprises 16 residues. In DNA form, the CDR3 reads TGTGCCATCAGCGAGGAAGGTAGCGGGAGGGCCAATACGCGGTATTTT. Translating gives CAISEEGSGRANTRYF.

This clonotype has ten or more counts. The chain links TRBV4-2 to TRBJ1-2, with D uncertain. The germline gives CDR1 LGHNA, CDR2 YNFKEQ. There are 12 residues in the CDR3. The ends were cut back, 1 base at V and 8 bases at J, with 8 bases in the middle. The CDR3 region is CASSQGPGGYTF. In nucleotides, the CDR3 is TGTGCCAGCAGCCAAGGCCCTGGGGGCTACACCTTC.

This CDR3 reads CATSRGDGRSPGNTIYF. In DNA form, the CDR3 reads TGTGCCACCAGCAGAGGGGATGGGCGCTCTCCTGGAAACACCATATATTTT. This rearrangement joins TRBV15 to TRBJ1-3, with D unresolved. Germline V CDR1 and CDR2: LNHNV, YYDKDF (reference sequence). The CDR3 sequence is 17 residues long. Between the trimmed V and J ends, which lost 1 base and 2 bases, there was a span of 15 bases.

The gene calls are TRBV7-6 and TRBJ2-5; the D gene is possibly TRBD2 (5 bases). CDR1 and CDR2 from the germline V gene are SGHVS and FNYEAQ. CDR3 length: 13 residues. Trimming took 8 bases from V and 4 from J, leaving 14 bases between them. Written as DNA, the CDR3 is TGTGCCAGCGGGCCCGGGGTAAGAGAGACCCAGTACTTC. Translating gives CASGPGVRETQYF.

As regards this clonotype: Germline is not matched at one junction end, which may reflect a read error. The V and J genes are TRBV29-1 and TRBJ2-1; D assignment may be TRBD1 or TRBD2 (5 bases each). The CDR3 covers 14 residues. Germline V CDR1 and CDR2: SQVTM, ANQGSEA. CDR3 sequence reads: CSVAGTVNYNEQFF. In DNA form, the CDR3 reads TGCAGCGTTGCCGGGACGGTTAACTACAATGAGCAGTTCTTT.

This clonotype was seen a few times. The chain recombines TRBV27 with TRBJ2-6; unclear D gene. V was trimmed by 0 bases and J by 0 bases, leaving 3 bases between them. CDR1 MNHEY and CDR2 SMNVEV come from the germline V gene (reference sequence). The length of the CDR3 is 15 residues. In nucleotides, the CDR3 is TGTGCCAGCAGTTTATCGCCCTCTGGGGCCAACGTCCTGACTTTC. Translation gives CASSLSPSGANVLTF.

The chain combines TRBV20-1 with TRBJ1-1; D not resolved. The CDR3 has 16 amino acids. Trimming cost V 0 bases and J 2 bases, with 16 bases left between them. Germline assignment: CDR1 DFQATT and CDR2 SNEGSKA (reference sequence). Here the CDR3 DNA reads TGCAGTGCTAGAGAGGCTCCATTAAGGGAAAACACTGAAGCTTTCTTT. Translation: CSAREAPLRENTEAFF.

This rearrangement joins TRBV27 to TRBJ1-2; TRBD1 might be the D (5 bases). Looked up from germline, CDR1 is MNHEY and CDR2 is SMNVEV (reference sequence). CDR3 length: 14 residues. The ends were cut back, 5 bases at V and 7 bases at J, with 17 bases in the middle. In DNA form, the CDR3 reads TGTGCCAGCAGTAAGGTGATAGGGGTATTTGGCTACACCTTC. Translated: CASSKVIGVFGYTF.

The genes are TRBV20-1 and TRBJ2-7, with D perhaps TRBD1 (6 bases). Germline CDR1 DFQATT, CDR2 SNEGSKA (reference sequence). The CDR3 contains 14 residues. Trimming removed 0 bases from V and 5 bases from J, with 14 bases in between. The CDR3 loop reads CSARDAAGVDEQYF. The CDR3 region has the DNA TGCAGTGCTAGAGATGCGGCAGGGGTTGACGAGCAGTACTTC.

This clonotype was found a few times. This sequence may be a read error, since a much larger clone differs from it by one base. The chain couples TRBV14 to TRBJ1-1; D remains ambiguous. This CDR3 has 14 amino acids. V was pared by 4 bases and J by 3 bases, with 12 bases between. Germline V lookup: CDR1 SGHDN, CDR2 FVKESK. The CDR3 bases are TGTGCCAGCAGCCGCACCGGAGCGTACACTGAAGCTTTCTTT. This codes for CASSRTGAYTEAFF.

The chain joins TRBV24-1 to TRBJ2-1; 11 nucleotides agree with TRBD2. Germline V gene sequence: CDR1 KGHDR, CDR2 SFDVKD. CDR3 length equals 16 residues. The V and J ends lost 4 bases and 2 bases, in that order; junction bases with no gene match: 3. The CDR3 is CATSDPSGRTYNEQFF. The CDR3, as DNA: TGTGCCACCAGTGACCCTAGCGGGAGGACCTACAATGAGCAGTTCTTC.

This chain uses TRBV18 with TRBJ1-3; D may be TRBD1 (5 bases). Looked up from germline, CDR1 is KGHSH and CDR2 is LQKENI. Trimming pared 6 bases from V and 3 bases from J, leaving 12 bases between. The CDR3 loop spans 14 amino acids. Written as DNA, the CDR3 is TGTGCCAGCTCTCCATTGGGGGTTGGAAACACCATATATTTT. Its translation is CASSPLGVGNTIYF. Looking up the rest from reference TRBV18 and TRBJ1-3 gives the full variable domain: NAGVMQNPRHLVRRRGQEARLRCSPMKGHSHVYWYRQLPEEGLKFMVYLQKENIIDESGMPKERFSAEFPKEGPSILRIQQVVRGDSAAYFCASSPLGVGNTIYFGEGSWLTVV.

The V and J genes are TRBV9 and TRBJ2-1; TRBD1 matches 9 bases. CDR1 SGDLS and CDR2 YYNGEE come from the germline V gene. J gave up 5 bases and V 2 bases, and 8 bases lay outside the gene matches. CDR3 length: 16 residues. Written as DNA, the CDR3 is TGTGCCAGCAGCGTGCCAGCGAGGGACAGGGACAATGAGCAGTTCTTC. It encodes CASSVPARDRDNEQFF.

The chain couples TRBV6-2 or TRBV6-3 to TRBJ2-1; 15 bases agree with TRBD2. CDR3 length: 17 amino acids. Germline values: CDR1 MNHEY, CDR2 SVGEGT. Losses at the gene ends were 4 bases for V and 8 bases for J; bases not matched to a gene: 9. CDR3 sequence reads: CASSSGLAGGLVYEQFF. In DNA form, the CDR3 reads TGTGCCAGCAGTTCGGGACTAGCGGGGGGACTGGTGTATGAGCAGTTCTTC.

The chain combines TRBV20-1 with TRBJ1-2; D gene uncertain. The CDR3 length is 12 residues. The V end was cut by 6 bases, the J end by 2 bases, with 10 bases between. Germline V gene sequence: CDR1 DFQATT, CDR2 SNEGSKA (reference sequence). This CDR3 is CSAYQLNYGYTF. The CDR3 DNA follows: TGCAGTGCCTACCAGTTAAACTATGGCTACACCTTC.

This clonotype has at least ten counts. The chain joins TRBV7-9 to TRBJ2-7, with D perhaps TRBD1 (6 bases). This CDR3 has 16 residues. The V end was cut by 2 bases, the J end by 1 base, with 15 bases between. The V gene's germline CDR1 is SEHNR and CDR2 FQNEAQ (reference sequence). The CDR3 sequence: CASSLSSRGRSYEQYF. Written as DNA, the CDR3 is TGTGCCAGCAGCTTAAGTAGCAGGGGACGATCCTACGAGCAGTACTTC.

V usage is TRBV19 and J usage is TRBJ1-5; maybe TRBD1 (6 bases). The CDR3 sequence is 15 residues long. Between the trimmed V and J ends, which lost 6 bases and 4 bases, there was a span of 16 bases. CDR1 LNHDA and CDR2 SQIVND come from the germline V gene (reference sequence). CDR3 nucleotides: TGTGCCAGTAGACTCGACAGGCAGCCTAATCAGCCCCAGCATTTT. Its translation is CASRLDRQPNQPQHF. Drawing the rest from reference TRBV19 and TRBJ1-5, the complete variable domain is DGGITQSPKYLFRKEGQNVTLSCEQNLNHDAMYWYRQDPGQGLRLIYYSQIVNDFQKGDIAEGYSVSREKKESFPLTVTSAQKNPTAFYLCASRLDRQPNQPQHFGDGTRLSIL.

The chain employs TRBV10-3 and TRBJ2-1; 10 bases align to TRBD2. The germline V gene has CDR1 ENHRY and CDR2 SYGVKD. The J segment lost 8 bases and the V segment lost 6 bases, leaving 7 bases of the junction unmatched. This CDR3 spans 14 amino acids. This chain's CDR3 is CAIRGASGSHEQFF. CDR3 DNA sequence: TGTGCCATCAGGGGGGCTAGCGGGAGCCATGAGCAGTTCTTC.

The chain carries TRBV29-1 and TRBJ1-5; D is unresolved. The CDR3 spans 13 residues. V dropped 4 bases and J dropped 3 bases, with 10 bases sitting between them. Germline assignment: CDR1 SQVTM and CDR2 ANQGSEA. CDR3 sequence: CSVAVRDNQPQHF. CDR3 DNA: TGCAGCGTTGCCGTAAGGGACAATCAGCCCCAGCATTTT.

As concerns this clonotype: This sequence may be a read error, since a much larger clone differs from it by one base. The V call is TRBV7-6, the J call TRBJ2-5; TRBD1 is a possible D gene (5 bases). The CDR3 is 14 amino acids. With 5 bases removed from V and 1 base from J, the gap between germline ends came to 11 bases. Per germline, CDR1 SGHVS and CDR2 FNYEAQ. CDR3 nucleotides: TGTGCCAGCAGCCCAAACAGGAGCCAAGAGACCCAGTACTTC. As protein: CASSPNRSQETQYF.

This rearrangement joins TRBV7-8 to TRBJ1-3; D unclear. The V and J ends lost 5 bases and 0 bases respectively, with 11 bases between them. CDR3 size: 15 residues. Germline CDR1 is SGHVS and CDR2 is FQNEAQ. The CDR3 bases are TGTGCCAGCAGCCCTATTGAGGGCTCTGGAAACACCATATATTTT. Residues: CASSPIEGSGNTIYF.

The V call is TRBV29-1, the J call TRBJ1-6; TRBD1 matches 7 bases. This CDR3 contains 12 residues. The V segment lost 6 bases and the J segment 10 bases; nucleotides outside the gene matches: 6. Per the germline V gene, CDR1 is SQVTM and CDR2 is ANQGSEA. The CDR3 DNA reads as TGCAGCGTGAGCACAGGGGAATCACCCCTCCACTTT. This gives the protein CSVSTGESPLHF.

This clonotype was recorded at least ten times. This chain uses TRBV7-9 with TRBJ1-1, with D maybe TRBD1 (5 bases). Looked up from germline, CDR1 is SEHNR and CDR2 is FQNEAQ (reference sequence). The CDR3 length is 14 residues. V gave up 6 bases and J gave up 5 bases, with 16 bases separating them. In nucleotides, the CDR3 is TGTGCCAGCAGTCATCCCTGGGAGGGGACTGAAGCTTTCTTT. Translating it yields CASSHPWEGTEAFF.

The chain employs TRBV4-1 and TRBJ1-2; D is unclear. The germline gives CDR1 MGHRA, CDR2 YSYEKL. The CDR3 has 13 residues. Trimming removed 0 bases at V and 2 bases at J, with 4 bases between. CDR3 in amino acids: CASSQESNYGYTF. CDR3 DNA sequence: TGCGCCAGCAGCCAAGAGTCAAACTATGGCTACACCTTC.